This T cell receptor beta chain originates from a study of blood T cell repertoires in COVID-19 (dated by TCRdb to 2019 to 2021). Background on the whole study: Samples covering the acute and convalescent phases of COVID-19 were provided by collaborators in the United States, Italy and Spain. The prospective study material was composed of cDNA or gDNA derived from T cells, B-cell-depleted T cells, or PBMCs. Subjects who had been exposed to COVID-19, were actively infected with it, or had recovered from it provided the deeply sampled blood TCRbeta repertoires that made up the dataset. The repertoires were made available in a free public database intended to serve as a resource for research on the immune response to SARS-CoV-2. The samples were drawn from the first 160 participants of the ongoing ImmuneRACE study and from over 950 subjects provided by 6 global collaborators. A de-identified subject ID, COVID-19 status, age in years and sex were almost always included in the sample metadata. HLA class I and class II types, where available, came from metadata supplied by the sample provider rather than from assay-based typing.

The immunoSEQ Assay, a bias-controlled multiplex PCR, was used to amplify TCRbeta CDR3 regions from genomic DNA. In the authors' own workflow: Nucleated cell counts per sample were estimated from amplification of reference gene primers within the assay. To quantify the absolute abundance of each unique TCRbeta CDR3 rearrangement, sequence reads were collapsed and filtered. For each sample, productive Simpson clonality was calculated as the square root of Simpson's diversity index over productive rearrangements. TCRdb's version of the immuneACCESS table is confined to in-frame rearrangements and falls short of the full clone set. An unresolved V gene accounts for under half of the shortfall where checked; the remainder is of unknown origin. V and J calls and clone size come straight from that table; D and trimming were deduced from the DNA. Recorded for this sample are 210,000 or so clones; around 90% of them occurred a single time. The ten most abundant clones make up roughly 0.56% of the sample.

From a lookup of the germline V gene, CDR1 and CDR2 are SGHTA and FQGTGA. V and J are truncated by 3 bases and 0 bases respectively, leaving an intervening sequence of 9 bases. CDR3 length: 15 amino acids, cysteine to phenylalanine. The CDR3 DNA has 45 bases and is translated from base 1. Collaborating institutions collected whole blood in K2EDTA tubes following their own protocols. For TCRbeta analysis, collaborators shipped samples in one of three forms: frozen whole blood, isolated PBMCs, or DNA extracted from either of those sample types. General conclusions and limits of the study: The amount of clinical and demographic metadata varied by source and participant and was provided uncurated.

In the case of this clone: Its antigen remains unidentified. Base-call qualities are not available, and no considerably larger clone is one nucleotide away.

Sequencing was carried out using peripheral blood. Recombination connected TRBV7-3 to TRBJ2-1, with the D gene too uncertain to name. This TCR was recovered from a man aged 45 to 65 with acute or convalescent COVID-19. The CDR3 amino acid sequence is: CASSFGPSSYNEQFF. The DNA sequence is TGTGCCAGCAGCTTTGGGCCCAGCTCCTACAATGAGCAGTTCTTC.